These T cell receptor beta chains were read from a single sample in a study of PD-L1 blockade in urothelial cancer. Assay: immunoSEQ multiplex PCR; the TCRdb copy retains only in-frame clones and omits some. Of 40,000 to 45,000 clones in the sample, 88% are singletons; the top ten hold 13% to 15%. The sample consisted of PBMCs, taken around atezolizumab (anti-PD-L1) treatment. These receptors were collected from an older woman with urothelial cancer. The CDR3 runs from the conserved cysteine through the conserved F or W. Each record gives: J gene, D gene, clone size, V gene, CDR3 DNA, CDR3 protein. D genes are given only for firm matches. Only some rows state a clone size, as once, few, many or a class for expanded clones.

j_gene: TRBJ1-3
d_gene: -
abundance: -
v_gene: TRBV7-3
CDR3nt: TGTGCCAGCAGCTTACGAGGTCCGGCCCAGGGCTCTGGAAACACCATATATTTT
CDR3aa: CASSLRGPAQGSGNTIYF

j_gene: TRBJ2-5
d_gene: TRBD1
abundance: -
v_gene: TRBV27
CDR3nt: TGTGCCAGCAGTGGAGAGACAGGGGGAGCGGGTGAGACCCAGTACTTC
CDR3aa: CASSGETGGAGETQYF

j_gene: TRBJ1-5
d_gene: -
abundance: -
v_gene: TRBV5-1
CDR3nt: TGCGCCAGCAGCTTGGACAGGAATCAGCCCCAGCATTTT
CDR3aa: CASSLDRNQPQHF

j_gene: TRBJ2-1
d_gene: -
abundance: -
v_gene: TRBV5-1
CDR3nt: TGCGCCAGCATCCTAGACAATGAGCAGTTCTTC
CDR3aa: CASILDNEQFF

j_gene: TRBJ1-3
d_gene: TRBD1
abundance: -
v_gene: TRBV7-9
CDR3nt: TGTGCCAGCAGCTTGGCTGGGACAGGGCCTGGAAACACCATATATTTT
CDR3aa: CASSLAGTGPGNTIYF

j_gene: TRBJ2-1
d_gene: TRBD2
abundance: -
v_gene: TRBV10-3
CDR3nt: TGTGCCATCAGTGAGCGGGGGGGCCGAGTTGAGCAGTTCTTC
CDR3aa: CAISERGGRVEQFF

j_gene: TRBJ2-1
d_gene: -
abundance: -
v_gene: TRBV5-4
CDR3nt: TGTGCCAGCAGCTTGGGCCTAGCGATTTACAATGAGCAGTTCTTC
CDR3aa: CASSLGLAIYNEQFF

j_gene: TRBJ2-2
d_gene: TRBD1
abundance: -
v_gene: TRBV19
CDR3nt: TGTGCCAGTACCCGGACAGGGTATATCGGGGAGCTGTTTTTT
CDR3aa: CASTRTGYIGELFF

j_gene: TRBJ1-1
d_gene: -
abundance: -
v_gene: TRBV11-2
CDR3nt: TGTGCCAGCAGCTCCCTTAAAGAAGCGGGTGAAGCTTTCTTT
CDR3aa: CASSSLKEAGEAFF

j_gene: TRBJ1-1
d_gene: -
abundance: -
v_gene: TRBV7-8
CDR3nt: TGTGCCAGCAGCCGTAGGGAGGGGCTACCGAACACTGAAGCTTTCTTT
CDR3aa: CASSRREGLPNTEAFF

j_gene: TRBJ2-6
d_gene: -
abundance: -
v_gene: TRBV6-5
CDR3nt: TGTGCCAGCAGCTTGACAGGTGGGGCCAACGTCCTGACTTTC
CDR3aa: CASSLTGGANVLTF

j_gene: TRBJ2-7
d_gene: -
abundance: -
v_gene: TRBV27
CDR3nt: TGTGCCAGGTTAGAAGAGGGCTACGAGCAGTACTTC
CDR3aa: CARLEEGYEQYF

j_gene: TRBJ1-5
d_gene: -
abundance: -
v_gene: TRBV5-1
CDR3nt: TGCGCCAGCAGCTTGGTTGCGGGCAGTTCTCAGCCCCAGCATTTT
CDR3aa: CASSLVAGSSQPQHF

j_gene: TRBJ1-4
d_gene: -
abundance: -
v_gene: TRBV11-2
CDR3nt: TGTGCCAGCAGCTTACGCCAGATCAATGAAAAACTGTTTTTT
CDR3aa: CASSLRQINEKLFF

j_gene: TRBJ1-1
d_gene: -
abundance: -
v_gene: TRBV7-8
CDR3nt: TGTGCCAGCAGCCCCATAAGGCCGGGGTGGAACACTGAAGCTTTCTTT
CDR3aa: CASSPIRPGWNTEAFF

j_gene: TRBJ1-5
d_gene: TRBD1
abundance: -
v_gene: TRBV11-1
CDR3nt: TGTGCCAGCAGCTTATCGGGACAGGTAGATCAGCCCCAGCATTTT
CDR3aa: CASSLSGQVDQPQHF

j_gene: TRBJ2-1
d_gene: TRBD2
abundance: -
v_gene: TRBV7-9
CDR3nt: TGTGCCAGCAGCCCCGGAAACGGGAGGGCTCTGAACACCTACAATGAGCAGTTCTTC
CDR3aa: CASSPGNGRALNTYNEQFF

j_gene: TRBJ1-1
d_gene: TRBD1
abundance: -
v_gene: TRBV5-1
CDR3nt: TGCGCCAGCAGCTTGCCACAGGGGCGCGGAGGTGAAGCTTTCTTT
CDR3aa: CASSLPQGRGGEAFF

j_gene: TRBJ2-2
d_gene: TRBD1
abundance: once
v_gene: TRBV5-1
CDR3nt: TGCGCCAGCAGTCGGTTGGGACACGGGACAGCGAACACCGGGGAGCTGTTTTTT
CDR3aa: CASSRLGHGTANTGELFF

j_gene: TRBJ2-7
d_gene: -
abundance: -
v_gene: TRBV27
CDR3nt: TGTGCCAGCAGTCCCGGGACATACACCTACGAGCAGTACTTC
CDR3aa: CASSPGTYTYEQYF

j_gene: TRBJ2-7
d_gene: -
abundance: once
v_gene: TRBV7-9
CDR3nt: TGTGCCAGCAGCTCGTCGGAGGGACAGAGGATAAAGCAGTACTTC
CDR3aa: CASSSSEGQRIKQYF

j_gene: TRBJ1-1
d_gene: TRBD1
abundance: -
v_gene: TRBV2
CDR3nt: TGTGCCAGCACCCGGACAGGGAACACTGAAGCTTTCTTT
CDR3aa: CASTRTGNTEAFF

j_gene: TRBJ2-3
d_gene: -
abundance: -
v_gene: TRBV6-1
CDR3nt: TGTGCCAGCAGCTACGGGACTGACACAGATACGCAGTATTTT
CDR3aa: CASSYGTDTDTQYF

j_gene: TRBJ1-2
d_gene: TRBD1
abundance: -
v_gene: TRBV4-1
CDR3nt: TGCGCCAGCAGCCAGGCGCCCTGGGACAGAGTTATGGGCTACACCTTC
CDR3aa: CASSQAPWDRVMGYTF

j_gene: TRBJ2-2
d_gene: TRBD2
abundance: once
v_gene: TRBV15
CDR3nt: TGTGCCACCAAAGGGACTAGCGATTACACCGGGGAGCTGTTTTTT
CDR3aa: CATKGTSDYTGELFF

j_gene: TRBJ1-5
d_gene: -
abundance: few
v_gene: TRBV5-6
CDR3nt: TGTGCCAGCAGCTCTAAAGGGGGAGGCAATCAGCCCCAGCATTTT
CDR3aa: CASSSKGGGNQPQHF

j_gene: TRBJ2-1
d_gene: -
abundance: -
v_gene: TRBV6-1
CDR3nt: TGTGCCAGCAGTGAACCTAGGAATGAGCAGTTCTTC
CDR3aa: CASSEPRNEQFF

j_gene: TRBJ1-1
d_gene: -
abundance: few
v_gene: TRBV19
CDR3nt: TGTGCCAGTAGCAAGGACATAAGAGACACTGAAGCTTTCTTT
CDR3aa: CASSKDIRDTEAFF

j_gene: TRBJ2-5
d_gene: TRBD1
abundance: -
v_gene: TRBV18
CDR3nt: TGTGCCAGCTCACCATCCCGGGACAGCCAAGAGACCCAGTACTTC
CDR3aa: CASSPSRDSQETQYF